The present TCR beta chain was sequenced within a study of Ad26.COV2.S vaccination and SARS-CoV-2 variants (dated by TCRdb to the early 2020s). A note on the overall study: TCRbeta repertoire sequencing served as the tool for gauging how specific and how broad the SARS-CoV-2-reactive T cell receptors were following Ad26.COV2.S vaccination. A total of around 32 samples were included in the TCR-sequenced set, comprising roughly 19 Ad26.COV2.S vaccine recipients, 5 placebo recipients and 8 SARS-CoV-2 convalescent individuals. The investigation overall reported the following: Ad26.COV2.S recipients had higher spike-specific TCR breadth than placebo recipients (P = 0.0014). Vaccine and placebo recipients had comparable non-spike TCR breadth, which fits with the vaccine containing only spike. It was noted by the authors that total T cell responses may have been underestimated by the TCR breadth and depth analyses. After vaccination, substantial breadth of spike-specific CD8+ and CD4+ T cell responses was reported.

The immunoSEQ Assay was the method used to sequence TCRbeta CDR3 regions. After extraction, genomic DNA underwent amplification by bias-controlled multiplex PCR, followed by high-throughput sequencing. In the original analysis: Collapsing and filtering of sequences were performed to quantify the absolute abundance of each unique TCRbeta CDR3 region. T cell fraction was estimated by normalization of TCRbeta template counts to usable DNA, with usable DNA being measured through amplification of reference genes present in all nucleated cells. Repertoire TCRs were annotated as SARS-CoV-2-specific by exact matching of V gene, CDR3 amino acid sequence and J gene to a known reactive TCR set. The reference SARS-CoV-2 TCR set came from MIRA and was filtered for enrichment in COVID-19-positive ImmuneCODE repertoires, removing public or cross-reactive TCRs. Based on the MIRA antigens, annotated TCRs were further analysed at the level of specific ORF or position within ORF. Depth was the summed frequency of annotated unique rearrangements, while breadth was defined as annotated unique rearrangements over total unique productive rearrangements. TCR breadth was compared between groups using two-sided Wilcoxon rank-sum tests. In its TCRdb copy, this immuneACCESS table keeps in-frame sequences only and misses some clones. Where compared with another copy, unresolved V genes explain less than half of these, and the others have no known cause. The DNA was the basis for D and trimming; V, J and clone size are from that table. This sample lists 180,000 or so clones; approximately 90% were detected once. The ten largest account for about 5.9% of the sample.

The CDR3 goes from the cysteine to the phenylalanine over 16 residues. Kept here is only the CDR3 DNA, which spans 48 bases and is read in frame from base 1. V drops 9 bases and J drops 2 bases, leaving 21 bases in between. CDR1 SGHRS and CDR2 YFSETQ were looked up in the germline V gene. The sample's time point label is to be understood as: individuals recovered from natural SARS-CoV-2 infection. On this clone itself: Its antigen is unknown. The sample holds no much larger clone one base away, and base qualities are not on file.

Here the chain combines TRBV5-1 and TRBJ1-5; no confident D gene assignment can be made. This TCR derives from a human donor who had recovered from COVID-19. This material consisted of peripheral blood, taken after recovery from COVID-19. The DNA sequence is as follows: TGCGCCAACCACCCGGGAACCCCTCAGGGCAATCAGCCCCAGCATTTT. Its protein product is CANHPGTPQGNQPQHF.